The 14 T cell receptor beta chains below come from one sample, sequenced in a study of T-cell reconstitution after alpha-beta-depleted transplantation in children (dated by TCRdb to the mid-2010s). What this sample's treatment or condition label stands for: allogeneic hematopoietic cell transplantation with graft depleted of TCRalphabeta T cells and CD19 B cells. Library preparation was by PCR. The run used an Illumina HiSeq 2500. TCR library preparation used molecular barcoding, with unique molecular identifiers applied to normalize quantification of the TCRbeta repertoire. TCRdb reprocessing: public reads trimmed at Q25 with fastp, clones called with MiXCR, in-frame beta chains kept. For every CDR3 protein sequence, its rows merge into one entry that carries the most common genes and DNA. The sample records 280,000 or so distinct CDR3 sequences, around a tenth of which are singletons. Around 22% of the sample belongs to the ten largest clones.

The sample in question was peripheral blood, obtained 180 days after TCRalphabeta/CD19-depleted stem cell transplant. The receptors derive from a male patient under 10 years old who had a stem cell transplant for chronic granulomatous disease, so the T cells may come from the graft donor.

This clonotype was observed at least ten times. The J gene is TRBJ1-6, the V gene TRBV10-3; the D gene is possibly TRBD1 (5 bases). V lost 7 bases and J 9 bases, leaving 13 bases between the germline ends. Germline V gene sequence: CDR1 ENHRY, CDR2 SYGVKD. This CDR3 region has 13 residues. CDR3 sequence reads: CAITEGGVSPLHF. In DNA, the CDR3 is TGTGCCATCACCGAAGGAGGGGTTTCACCCCTCCACTTT.

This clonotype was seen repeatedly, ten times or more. The CDR3 loop is CASSLGGAGELFF. CDR3 DNA sequence: TGTGCCAGCAGTTTGGGGGGAGCCGGGGAGCTGTTTTTT. The chain has TRBV12-3 or TRBV12-4 and TRBJ2-2; D might be TRBD2 (6 bases). The CDR3 is 13 amino acids. The V and J ends lost 3 bases and 6 bases respectively, with 8 bases between them.

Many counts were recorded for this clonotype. CDR3 residues: CSARALTGANYGYTF. The DNA for the CDR3 is TGCAGTGCTAGAGCCCTGACAGGGGCGAACTATGGCTACACCTTC. The chain carries TRBV20-1 and TRBJ1-2; 8 bases align to TRBD1. CDR1 and CDR2 (germline): DFQATT, SNEGSKA (reference sequence). The CDR3 extends over 15 amino acids. The V and J ends lost 1 base and 2 bases, in that order; junction bases with no gene match: 6.

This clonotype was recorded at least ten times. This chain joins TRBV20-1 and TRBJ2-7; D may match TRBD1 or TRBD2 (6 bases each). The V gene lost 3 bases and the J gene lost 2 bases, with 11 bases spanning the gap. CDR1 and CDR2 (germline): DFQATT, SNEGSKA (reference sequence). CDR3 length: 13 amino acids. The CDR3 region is CSARRDTTYEQYF. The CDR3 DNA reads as TGCAGTGCTAGGCGGGACACCACCTACGAGCAGTACTTC.

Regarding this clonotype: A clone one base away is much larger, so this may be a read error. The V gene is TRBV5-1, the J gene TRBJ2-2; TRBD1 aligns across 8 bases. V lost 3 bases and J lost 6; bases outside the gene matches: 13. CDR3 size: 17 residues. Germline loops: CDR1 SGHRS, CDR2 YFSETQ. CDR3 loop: CASSSSSQGAGSGELFF. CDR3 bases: TGCGCCAGCAGCTCCAGTTCCCAGGGGGCTGGGTCCGGGGAGCTGTTTTTT.

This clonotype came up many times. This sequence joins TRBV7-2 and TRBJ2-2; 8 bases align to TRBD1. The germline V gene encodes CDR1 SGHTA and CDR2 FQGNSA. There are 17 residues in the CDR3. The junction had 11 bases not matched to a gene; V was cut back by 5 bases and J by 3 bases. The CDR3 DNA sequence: TGTGCCAGCAGCCCACATGTCAGGGGGCGTGACACCGGGGAGCTGTTTTTT. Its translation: CASSPHVRGRDTGELFF.

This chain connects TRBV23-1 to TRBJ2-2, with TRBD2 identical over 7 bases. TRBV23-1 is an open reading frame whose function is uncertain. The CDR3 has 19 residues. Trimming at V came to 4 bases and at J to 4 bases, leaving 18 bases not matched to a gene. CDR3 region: CASSPLRGEGLVVTGELFF. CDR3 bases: TGCGCCAGCAGTCCCCTCCGGGGGGAGGGCCTAGTAGTCACCGGGGAGCTGTTTTTT.

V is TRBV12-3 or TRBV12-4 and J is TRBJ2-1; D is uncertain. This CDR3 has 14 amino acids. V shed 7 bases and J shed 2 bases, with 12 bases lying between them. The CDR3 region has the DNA TGTGCCAGCACCTACTACCAAACCTACAATGAGCAGTTCTTC. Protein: CASTYYQTYNEQFF.

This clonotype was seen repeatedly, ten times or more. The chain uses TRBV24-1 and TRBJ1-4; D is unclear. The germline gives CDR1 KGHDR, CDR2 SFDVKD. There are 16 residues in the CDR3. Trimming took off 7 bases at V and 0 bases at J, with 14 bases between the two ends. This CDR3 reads CATRVRQRATNEKLFF. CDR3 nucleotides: TGTGCCACCAGAGTCAGACAACGCGCAACTAATGAAAAACTGTTTTTT.

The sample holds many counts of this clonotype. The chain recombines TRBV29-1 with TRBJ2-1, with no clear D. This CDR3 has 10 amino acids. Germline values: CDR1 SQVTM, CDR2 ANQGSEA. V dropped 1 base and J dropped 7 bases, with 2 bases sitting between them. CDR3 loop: CSVEGNEQFF. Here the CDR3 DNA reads TGCAGCGTTGAAGGGAATGAGCAGTTCTTC.

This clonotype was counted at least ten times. CDR3 in amino acids: CASSFQSPTYEQYF. The CDR3 DNA sequence: TGTGCCAGCAGCTTCCAGAGTCCGACCTACGAGCAGTACTTC. The chain links TRBV2 to TRBJ2-7; D unclear. Between the trimmed V and J ends, which lost 6 bases and 2 bases, there was a span of 14 bases. Germline lookup yields CDR1 SNHLY and CDR2 FYNNEI. CDR3 size: 14 residues.

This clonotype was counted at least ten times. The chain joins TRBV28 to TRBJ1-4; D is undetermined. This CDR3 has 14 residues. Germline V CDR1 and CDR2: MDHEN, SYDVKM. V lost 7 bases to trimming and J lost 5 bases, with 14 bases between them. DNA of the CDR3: TGTGCCAGCATCCGGGATCTAAACAATGAAAAACTGTTTTTT. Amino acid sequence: CASIRDLNNEKLFF. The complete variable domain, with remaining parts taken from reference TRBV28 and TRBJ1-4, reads DVKVTQSSRYLVKRTGEKVFLECVQDMDHENMFWYRQDPGLGLRLIYFSYDVKMKEKGDIPEGYSVSREKKERFSLILESASTNQTSMYLCASIRDLNNEKLFFGSGTQLSVL.

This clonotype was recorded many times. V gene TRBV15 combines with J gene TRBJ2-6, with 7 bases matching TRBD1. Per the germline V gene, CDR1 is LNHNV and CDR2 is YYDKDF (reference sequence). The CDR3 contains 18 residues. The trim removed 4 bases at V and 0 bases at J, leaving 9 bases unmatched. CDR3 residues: CATSNRGWRNSGANVLTF. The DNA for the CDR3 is TGTGCCACCAGCAACAGGGGCTGGCGGAACTCTGGGGCCAACGTCCTGACTTTC.

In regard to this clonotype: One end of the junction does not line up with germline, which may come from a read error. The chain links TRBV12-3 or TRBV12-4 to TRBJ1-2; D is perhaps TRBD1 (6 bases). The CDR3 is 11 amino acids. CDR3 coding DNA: TGTGCCATCTCCGGGGGCTATGGCGACACCTTC. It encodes CAISGGYGDTF.